This T cell receptor (beta chain) was sequenced during a study of blood T cell repertoires in COVID-19. This clone was picked up a small number of times. Here immunoSEQ multiplex PCR was the method, and the copy in TCRdb shows in-frame clones only, minus some. The sample shows approximately 330,000 clones, roughly 87% of them seen only once. The germline V gene encodes CDR1 MDHEN and CDR2 SYDVKM. The CDR3 has 15 amino acids. V was cut by 2 bases and J by 1 base, with 9 bases left in between. Enrolled during active infection, Seattle patients were then followed longitudinally. V gene TRBV28 combines with J gene TRBJ1-5; TRBD1 is a possible D gene (5 bases). This sequence was found in a man in his thirties or forties with COVID-19, enrolled during active disease. Sequences were obtained from peripheral blood. CDR3 residues: CASSLGGMSNQPQHF. The CDR3 coding sequence is TGTGCCAGCAGTTTAGGGGGGATGAGCAATCAGCCCCAGCATTTT.